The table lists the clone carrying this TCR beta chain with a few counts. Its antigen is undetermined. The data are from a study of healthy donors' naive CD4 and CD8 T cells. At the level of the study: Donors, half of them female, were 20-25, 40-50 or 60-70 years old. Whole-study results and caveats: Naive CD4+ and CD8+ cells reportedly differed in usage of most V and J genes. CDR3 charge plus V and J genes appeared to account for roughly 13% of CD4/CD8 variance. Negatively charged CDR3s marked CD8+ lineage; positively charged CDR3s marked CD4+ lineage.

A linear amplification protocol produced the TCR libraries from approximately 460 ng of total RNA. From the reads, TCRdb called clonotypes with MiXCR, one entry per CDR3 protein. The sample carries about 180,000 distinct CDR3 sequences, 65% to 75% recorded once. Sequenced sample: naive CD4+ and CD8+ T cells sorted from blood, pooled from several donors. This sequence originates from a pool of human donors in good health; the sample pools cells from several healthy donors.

As DNA, the CDR3 is TGTGCCACCAGCACAGCGGACCCACCCTACGAGCAGTACTTC. Amino acids: CATSTADPPYEQYF. V usage is TRBV15 and J usage is TRBJ2-7, with D perhaps matching TRBD2 (5 bases). Germline CDR1 is LNHNV and CDR2 is YYDKDF (reference sequence). The CDR3 loop spans 14 amino acids. V was cut by 4 bases and J by 2 bases, with 12 bases left in between.